This T cell receptor beta chain was sequenced in a study of blood T cell repertoires in COVID-19. As for the study in general: The United States, Italy and Spain were the sources of the acute and convalescent COVID-19 samples. In each case, the material was cDNA or gDNA derived from T cells, B-cell-depleted T cells, or PBMCs.

In the source study's methods: Nucleated cell counts were estimated from reference gene primer amplification. Sequencing used immunoSEQ multiplex PCR; TCRdb keeps in-frame clones, though not all of them. V, J and clone size are those of that table, while D and trimming were read from the DNA. The sample records approximately 210,000 clones, 84% being singletons. This CDR3 comprises 17 residues. J is TRBJ2-7 and V is TRBV1; whether TRBD2, the table's D call, matches the DNA was not checked. TRBV1 is assigned pseudogene status. The sequencing input was peripheral blood. This sequence was found in a human donor in a cohort sampled during active COVID-19. CDR3 amino acids: CTSSQGRGGGSSYEQYV. DNA for the CDR3: TGCACCAGCAGCCAAGGGAGGGGCGGGGGTAGCTCCTACGAGCAGTACGTC.